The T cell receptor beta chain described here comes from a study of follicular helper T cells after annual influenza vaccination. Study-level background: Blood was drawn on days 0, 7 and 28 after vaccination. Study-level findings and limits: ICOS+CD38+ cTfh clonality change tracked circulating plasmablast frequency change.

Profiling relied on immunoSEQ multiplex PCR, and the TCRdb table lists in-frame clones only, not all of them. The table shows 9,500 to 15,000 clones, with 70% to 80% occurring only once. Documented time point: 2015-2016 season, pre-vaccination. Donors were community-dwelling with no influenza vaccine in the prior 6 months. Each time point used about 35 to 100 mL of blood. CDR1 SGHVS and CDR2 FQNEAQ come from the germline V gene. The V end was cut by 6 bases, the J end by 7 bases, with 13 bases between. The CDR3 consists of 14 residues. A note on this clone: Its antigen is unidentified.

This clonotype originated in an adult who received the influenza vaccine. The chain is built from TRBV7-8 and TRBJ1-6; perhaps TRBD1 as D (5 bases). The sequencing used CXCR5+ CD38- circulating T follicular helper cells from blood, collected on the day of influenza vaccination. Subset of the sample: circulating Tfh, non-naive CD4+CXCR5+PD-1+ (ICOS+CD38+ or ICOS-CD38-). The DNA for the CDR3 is TGTGCCAGCAGTTACGACAGACTGAATTCACCCCTCCACTTT. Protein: CASSYDRLNSPLHF.